Listed here are 21 T cell receptor beta chains from one sample, sequenced in a study of cytomegalovirus exposure and HLA in healthy donors listed by TCRdb under 2017. Library prep was done by the immunoSEQ multiplex PCR assay. A mixture of 60 forward primers for TCR Vbeta segments and 13 reverse primers for TCR Jbeta segments was used in the multiplex PCR. TCRdb limited this immuneACCESS table to in-frame rearrangements with V and J called. A share of clones is missing; checked studies link under half to unresolved V genes, and the rest is unexplained. The sample table lists 200,000 or so clones, about 83% of them with a count of one. The top ten clones comprise under 7% of the sample. The specimen was PBMCs. Receptors were obtained from a woman younger than 45 in good health and CMV-seropositive.

The chain employs TRBV5-1 and TRBJ2-2, with D possibly matching TRBD1 (6 bases). This CDR3 is 14 amino acids long. Looked up from germline, CDR1 is SGHRS and CDR2 is YFSETQ. V gave up 1 base and J gave up 5 bases, with 9 bases separating them. In DNA, the CDR3 is TGCGCCAGCAGCTTGACAGGGATAACCGGGGAGCTGTTTTTT. This codes for CASSLTGITGELFF.

The rearrangement uses TRBV27 and TRBJ2-3; D remains ambiguous. The CDR3 loop spans 13 amino acids. Germline loops: CDR1 MNHEY, CDR2 SMNVEV (reference sequence). Deletions cut 2 bases from V and 2 bases from J, with 5 bases between. The CDR3 DNA is TGTGCCAGCAGTTTAACAGCCACAGATACGCAGTATTTT. Residues: CASSLTATDTQYF.

This chain links TRBV4-1 with TRBJ2-7; 8 bases line up with TRBD1. J lost 5 bases, V lost 4 bases, and 7 bases had no gene match. The germline V gene has CDR1 MGHRA and CDR2 YSYEKL. The CDR3 totals 14 residues. The CDR3 DNA reads as TGCGCCAGCAGCCGAGTACTGACAGGGGACGAGCAGTACTTC. It encodes CASSRVLTGDEQYF.

The V and J genes are TRBV5-4 and TRBJ1-6; D remains unclear. V was pared by 2 bases and J by 7 bases, with 10 bases between. Germline CDR1 SGHNT, CDR2 YYREEE (reference sequence). The CDR3 contains 14 residues. CDR3 DNA: TGTGCCAGCAGCTTCGATCGGCGGAATTCACCCCTCCACTTT. This gives the protein CASSFDRRNSPLHF.

The chain uses TRBV6-1 and TRBJ2-7; 13 bases are a match to TRBD2. The CDR3 spans 15 residues. The junction had 8 bases not matched to a gene; V was cut back by 6 bases and J by 6 bases. CDR1 MNHNS and CDR2 SASEGT come from the germline V gene. The DNA of the CDR3 is TGTGCCAGCAGCCTGACTAGCGGGAGGTCGGGCGAGCAGTACTTC. Protein product: CASSLTSGRSGEQYF.

J is TRBJ2-7 and V is TRBV18; D remains ambiguous. Looked up from germline, CDR1 is KGHSH and CDR2 is LQKENI. The CDR3 is 15 residues long. The V end lost 3 bases, the J end lost 3 bases, and 15 bases lay between the germline ends. The CDR3 nucleotides are TGTGCCAGCTCACCTGTCGAGGCCTTACGCTACGAGCAGTACTTC. It encodes CASSPVEALRYEQYF.

J is TRBJ1-3 and V is TRBV4-3; D possibly corresponds to TRBD1 (5 bases). The CDR3 sequence is 17 residues long. Germline values: CDR1 LGHNA, CDR2 YSLEER. Trimming left V 1 base short and J 1 base short, with 14 bases between. CDR3 sequence: CASSQVSEGRSGNTIYF. The CDR3 DNA follows: TGCGCCAGCAGCCAAGTGAGCGAGGGGAGGTCTGGAAACACCATATATTTT.

J is TRBJ2-3 and V is TRBV25-1, with D perhaps matching TRBD2 (6 bases). The germline CDR1 and CDR2 sequences are MGHDK and SYGVNS. The CDR3 consists of 16 residues. Trimming took 1 base from V and 8 from J, leaving 19 bases between them. CDR3 in amino acids: CASSEWGGGRMGTQYF. The DNA for the CDR3 is TGTGCCAGCAGTGAATGGGGAGGTGGCAGAATGGGTACGCAGTATTTT.

The table lists this clone with a count of one. The rearrangement links TRBV4-3 to TRBJ1-1; TRBD1 is a possible D gene (6 bases). The germline CDR1 and CDR2 sequences are LGHNA and YSLEER. Trimming shortened V by 1 base and J by 1 base, and 16 bases separated the two germline ends. This CDR3 has 17 amino acids. The CDR3 DNA is TGCGCCAGCAGCCAAGTAGTCGGGGGGCTGACGAACACTGAAGCTTTCTTT. Translation: CASSQVVGGLTNTEAFF.

CDR3 nucleotides: TGCGCCAGCAGTGATCGCCCAGGGGGTGCTTTCTTT. This translates into CASSDRPGGAFF. This sequence joins TRBV10-1 and TRBJ1-1; the match to TRBD1 covers 7 bases. Germline lookup yields CDR1 WNHNN and CDR2 SYGVQD (reference sequence). CDR3 size: 12 residues. V was pared by 3 bases and J by 11 bases, with 6 bases of the junction left unmatched.

CDR3 in amino acids: CASRAGTGDYSLHF. The CDR3 nucleotides are TGTGCCAGCAGAGCCGGGACAGGGGACTACTCCCTCCACTTT. The V call is TRBV6-5, the J call TRBJ1-6; 10 nucleotides match TRBD1. In germline, CDR1 is MNHEY, CDR2 SVGAGI. The CDR3 totals 14 residues. Trimming at V came to 6 bases and at J to 14 bases, leaving 10 bases not matched to a gene.

Concerning this clone: The junction and the germline gene differ at one end; a read error may be behind it. V is TRBV18 and J is TRBJ1-6, with 8 bases fitting TRBD1. The CDR3 spans 17 residues. The V gene's germline CDR1 is KGHSH and CDR2 LQKENI. As DNA, the CDR3 is TGTGCCAGCTCGCCACTAAGTGCAGGGGGCGAGAATTCACCCCTCCACTTT. Protein product: CASSPLSAGGENSPLHF.

This chain joins TRBV9 and TRBJ1-2; TRBD1 agrees at 8 bases. The germline V gene encodes CDR1 SGDLS and CDR2 YYNGEE. This CDR3 is built from 13 residues. Trimming cost V 0 bases and J 7 bases; bases outside gene matches: 2. In DNA form, the CDR3 reads TGTGCCAGCAGCGTAGGCAGGGGGCCTGGCTACACCTTC. Translating gives CASSVGRGPGYTF.

This clone has just a few counts. V and J are TRBV9 and TRBJ2-2; no clear D gene. Between the trimmed V and J ends, which lost 1 base and 4 bases, there was a span of 11 bases. From germline, CDR1 is SGDLS and CDR2 YYNGEE. The CDR3 has 15 residues. This CDR3 reads CASSVKSATTGELFF. CDR3 in DNA: TGTGCCAGCAGCGTAAAAAGCGCTACCACCGGGGAGCTGTTTTTT.

This clone was seen a handful of times. This chain connects TRBV7-9 to TRBJ1-1, with D unclear. Germline V CDR1 and CDR2: SEHNR, FQNEAQ (reference sequence). Trimming pared 2 bases from V and 7 bases from J, leaving 14 bases between. CDR3 length equals 14 residues. CDR3 amino acids: CASSLSSLNHEAFF. CDR3 nucleotide sequence: TGTGCCAGCAGCTTAAGCTCGTTGAACCATGAAGCTTTCTTT.

This chain connects TRBV7-3 to TRBJ1-3; possible D gene TRBD1, 6 bases. Germline CDR1 reads SGHTA; CDR2 reads FQGTGA. This CDR3 contains 17 residues. V lost 5 bases, J lost 0 bases, and 17 bases lay in between. DNA of the CDR3: TGTGCCAGCAGCCCCAACCTGGGACATCTCTCTGGAAACACCATATATTTT. This gives the protein CASSPNLGHLSGNTIYF.

The chain employs TRBV6-1 and TRBJ2-3; 8 bases align to TRBD2. This CDR3 has 14 amino acids. Germline trimming cut 6 bases from V and 2 bases from J; bases unmatched to any gene: 4. Germline V gives CDR1 MNHNS, CDR2 SASEGT. CDR3 protein: CASSPTSATDTQYF. CDR3 coding DNA: TGTGCCAGCAGCCCGACTAGCGCCACAGATACGCAGTATTTT.

This chain uses TRBV5-1 with TRBJ1-1; 7 positions match TRBD1. V was clipped by 0 bases and J by 4 bases; unmatched bases: 6. Germline V gene data show CDR1 as SGHRS and CDR2 as YFSETQ. This CDR3 has 15 amino acids. DNA of the CDR3: TGCGCCAGCAGCTTGGCCGACAGGGAGGCCACTGAAGCTTTCTTT. Amino acids: CASSLADREATEAFF.

As for this clone: Other DNA sequences in the same sample also yield this CDR3. V and J are TRBV5-1 and TRBJ2-2, with 13 bases lining up with TRBD2. In germline, CDR1 is SGHRS, CDR2 YFSETQ. Losses at the gene ends were 4 bases for V and 7 bases for J; bases not matched to a gene: 7. The CDR3 extends over 16 amino acids. The CDR3 reads CASSPGLAGVNGELFF. In DNA form, the CDR3 reads TGCGCCAGCAGCCCAGGACTAGCGGGAGTCAACGGGGAGCTGTTTTTT.

This chain joins TRBV2 and TRBJ1-3; 10 bases line up with TRBD1. V gave up 4 bases and J gave up 1 base; unmatched junction bases: 10. Germline CDR1 is SNHLY and CDR2 is FYNNEI. CDR3 length: 18 amino acids. The CDR3 nucleotides are TGTGCCAGCAGTGCGAACGAAGGGACAGGGGCATCTGGAAACACCATATATTTT. Its protein is CASSANEGTGASGNTIYF.

V gene TRBV19 combines with J gene TRBJ2-4; 7 bases are a match to TRBD1. The V segment lost 0 bases and the J segment 7 bases; nucleotides outside the gene matches: 6. Germline V gene lookup returns CDR1 LNHDA and CDR2 SQIVND (reference sequence). This CDR3 comprises 15 residues. The CDR3 DNA sequence: TGTGCCAGTAGTATAGATGCAGGGGGTACGAACATTCAGTACTTC. The encoded protein is CASSIDAGGTNIQYF. Full variable domain (missing parts from reference TRBV19 and TRBJ2-4): DGGITQSPKYLFRKEGQNVTLSCEQNLNHDAMYWYRQDPGQGLRLIYYSQIVNDFQKGDIAEGYSVSREKKESFPLTVTSAQKNPTAFYLCASSIDAGGTNIQYFGAGTRLSVL.